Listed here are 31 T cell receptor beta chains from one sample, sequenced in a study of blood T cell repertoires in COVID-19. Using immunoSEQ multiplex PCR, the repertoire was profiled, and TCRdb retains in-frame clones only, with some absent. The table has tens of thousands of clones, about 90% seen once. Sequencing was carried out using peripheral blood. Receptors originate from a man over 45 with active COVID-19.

The CDR3 DNA reads as TGTGCCAGCAGTCAGGCCGAAGAGACCCAGTACTTC. This codes for CASSQAEETQYF. This chain connects TRBV9 to TRBJ2-5, with unresolved D. CDR1 and CDR2 from the germline V gene are SGDLS and YYNGEE. V lost 5 bases to trimming and J lost 3 bases, with 8 bases between them. This CDR3 contains 12 residues.

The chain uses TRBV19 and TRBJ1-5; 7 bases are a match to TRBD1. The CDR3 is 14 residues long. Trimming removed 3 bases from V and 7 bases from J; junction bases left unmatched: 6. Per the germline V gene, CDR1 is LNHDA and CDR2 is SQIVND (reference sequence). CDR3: CASSIRQGEQPQHF. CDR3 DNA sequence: TGTGCCAGTAGTATTAGGCAGGGGGAACAGCCCCAGCATTTT.

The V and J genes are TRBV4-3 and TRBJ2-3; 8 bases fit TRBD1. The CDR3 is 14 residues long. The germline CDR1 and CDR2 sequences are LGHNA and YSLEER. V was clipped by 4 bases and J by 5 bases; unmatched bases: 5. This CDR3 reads CASSLGQGLDTQYF. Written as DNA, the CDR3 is TGCGCCAGCAGCCTCGGACAGGGACTAGATACGCAGTATTTT.

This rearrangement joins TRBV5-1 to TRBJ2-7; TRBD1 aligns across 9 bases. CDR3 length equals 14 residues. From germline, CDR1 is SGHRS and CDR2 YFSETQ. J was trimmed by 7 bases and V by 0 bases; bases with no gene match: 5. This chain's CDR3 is CASSLGGQGWEQYF. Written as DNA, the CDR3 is TGCGCCAGCAGCTTGGGTGGACAGGGGTGGGAGCAGTACTTC.

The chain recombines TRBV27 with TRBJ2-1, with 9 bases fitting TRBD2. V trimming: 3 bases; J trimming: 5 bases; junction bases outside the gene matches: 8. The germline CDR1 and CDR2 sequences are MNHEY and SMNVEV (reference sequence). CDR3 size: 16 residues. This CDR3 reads CASSLGASGANNEQFF. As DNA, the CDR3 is TGTGCCAGCAGTTTGGGGGCTAGCGGGGCGAACAATGAGCAGTTCTTC.

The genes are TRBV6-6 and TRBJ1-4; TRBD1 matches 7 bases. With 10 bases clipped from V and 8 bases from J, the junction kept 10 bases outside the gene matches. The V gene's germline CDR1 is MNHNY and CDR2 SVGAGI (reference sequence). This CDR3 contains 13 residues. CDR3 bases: TGTGCCACCAGACAGGGCGGGCGGGAAAAACTGTTTTTT. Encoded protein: CATRQGGREKLFF.

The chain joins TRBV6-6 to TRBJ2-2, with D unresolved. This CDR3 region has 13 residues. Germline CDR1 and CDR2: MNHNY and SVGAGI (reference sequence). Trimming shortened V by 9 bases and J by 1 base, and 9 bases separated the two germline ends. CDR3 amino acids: CASGQMNTGELFF. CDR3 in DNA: TGTGCCAGTGGCCAGATGAACACCGGGGAGCTGTTTTTT.

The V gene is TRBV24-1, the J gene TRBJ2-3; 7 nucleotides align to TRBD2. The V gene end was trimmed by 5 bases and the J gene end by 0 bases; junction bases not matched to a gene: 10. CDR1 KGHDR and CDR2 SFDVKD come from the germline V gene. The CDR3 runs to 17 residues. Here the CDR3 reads CATSVRAGRPSTDTQYF. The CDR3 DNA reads TGTGCCACCAGTGTTCGAGCGGGAAGACCTAGCACAGATACGCAGTATTTT.

The DNA of the CDR3 is TGTGCCAGCAGCAACGGACAGGGGCGGAATGAGCAGTTCTTC. It encodes CASSNGQGRNEQFF. The V gene is TRBV6-5, the J gene TRBJ2-1; 9 positions match TRBD1. The germline V gene has CDR1 MNHEY and CDR2 SVGAGI. The CDR3 is made up of 14 amino acids. After removal of 6 bases from V and 7 bases from J, the junction contained 7 bases not matched to a gene.

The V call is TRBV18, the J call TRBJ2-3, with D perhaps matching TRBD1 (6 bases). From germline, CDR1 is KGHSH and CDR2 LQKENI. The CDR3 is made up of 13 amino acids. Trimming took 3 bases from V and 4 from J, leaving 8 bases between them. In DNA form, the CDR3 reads TGTGCCAGCTCACCTACAGGGCCAGATACGCAGTATTTT. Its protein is CASSPTGPDTQYF.

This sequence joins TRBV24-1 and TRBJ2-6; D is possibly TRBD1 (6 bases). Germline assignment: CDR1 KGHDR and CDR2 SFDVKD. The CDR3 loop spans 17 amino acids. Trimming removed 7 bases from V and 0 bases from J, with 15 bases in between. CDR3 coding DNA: TGTGCCACCAGCCGACAGGATTTGAACTCTGGGGCCAACGTCCTGACTTTC. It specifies CATSRQDLNSGANVLTF.

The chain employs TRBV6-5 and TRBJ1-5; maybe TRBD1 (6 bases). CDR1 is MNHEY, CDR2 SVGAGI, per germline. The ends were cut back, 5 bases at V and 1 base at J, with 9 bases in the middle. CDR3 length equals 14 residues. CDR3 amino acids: CASSPGQSNQPQHF. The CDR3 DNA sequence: TGTGCCAGCAGTCCCGGACAGAGCAATCAGCCCCAGCATTTT.

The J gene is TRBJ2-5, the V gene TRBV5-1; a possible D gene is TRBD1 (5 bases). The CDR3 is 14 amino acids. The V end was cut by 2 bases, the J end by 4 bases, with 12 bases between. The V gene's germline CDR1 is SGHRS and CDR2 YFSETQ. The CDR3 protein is CASSFWGSTETQYF. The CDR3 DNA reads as TGCGCCAGCAGCTTTTGGGGCTCGACAGAGACCCAGTACTTC.

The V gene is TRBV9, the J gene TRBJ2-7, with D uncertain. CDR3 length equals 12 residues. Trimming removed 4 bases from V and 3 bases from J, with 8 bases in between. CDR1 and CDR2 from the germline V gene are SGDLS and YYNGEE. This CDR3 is CASSQDLYEQYF. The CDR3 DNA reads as TGTGCCAGCAGCCAGGATCTCTACGAGCAGTACTTC.

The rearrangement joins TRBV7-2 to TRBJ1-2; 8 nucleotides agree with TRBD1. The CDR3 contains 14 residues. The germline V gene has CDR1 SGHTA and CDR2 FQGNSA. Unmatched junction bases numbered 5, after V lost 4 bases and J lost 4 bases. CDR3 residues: CASSSPDRAYGYTF. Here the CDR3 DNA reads TGTGCCAGCAGCTCGCCGGACAGGGCCTATGGCTACACCTTC.

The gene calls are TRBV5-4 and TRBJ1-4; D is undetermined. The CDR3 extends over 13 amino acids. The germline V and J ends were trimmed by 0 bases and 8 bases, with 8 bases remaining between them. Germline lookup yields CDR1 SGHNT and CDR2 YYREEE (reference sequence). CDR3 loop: CASSLVGGEKLFF. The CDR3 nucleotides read TGTGCCAGCAGCTTGGTGGGAGGGGAAAAACTGTTTTTT.

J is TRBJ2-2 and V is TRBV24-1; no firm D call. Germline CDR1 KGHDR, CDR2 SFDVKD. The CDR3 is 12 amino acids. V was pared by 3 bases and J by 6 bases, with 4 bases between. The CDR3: CATSDNSGELFF. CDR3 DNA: TGTGCCACCAGTGATAACTCCGGGGAGCTGTTTTTT.

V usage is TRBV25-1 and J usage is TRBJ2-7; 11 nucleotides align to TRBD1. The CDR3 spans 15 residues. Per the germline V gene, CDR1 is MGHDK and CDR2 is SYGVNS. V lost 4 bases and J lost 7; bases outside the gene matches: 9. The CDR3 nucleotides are TGTGCCAGCAGTGCCTATGCCGGGACAGGGGGAGAGCAGTACTTC. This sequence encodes CASSAYAGTGGEQYF.

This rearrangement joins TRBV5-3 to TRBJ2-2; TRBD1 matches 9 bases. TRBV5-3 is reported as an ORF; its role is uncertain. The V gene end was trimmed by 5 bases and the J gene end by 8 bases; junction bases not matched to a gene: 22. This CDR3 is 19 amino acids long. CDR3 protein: CARRPEYRGPDLQGGELFF. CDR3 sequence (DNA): TGTGCCAGAAGGCCTGAATACAGGGGGCCGGACCTACAAGGAGGGGAGCTGTTTTTT.

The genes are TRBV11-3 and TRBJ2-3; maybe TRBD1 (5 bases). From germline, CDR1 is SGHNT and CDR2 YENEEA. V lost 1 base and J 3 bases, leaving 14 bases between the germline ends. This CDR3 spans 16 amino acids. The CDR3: CASSLGGREGTDTQYF. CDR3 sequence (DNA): TGTGCCAGCAGCTTAGGTGGCAGGGAAGGGACAGATACGCAGTATTTT.

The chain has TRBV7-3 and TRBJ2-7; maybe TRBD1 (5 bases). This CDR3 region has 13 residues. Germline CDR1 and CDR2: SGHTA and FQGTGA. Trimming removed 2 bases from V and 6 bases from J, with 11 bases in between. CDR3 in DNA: TGTGCCAGCAGCTTATCTGCTAGGGGCGAGCAGTACTTC. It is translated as CASSLSARGEQYF.

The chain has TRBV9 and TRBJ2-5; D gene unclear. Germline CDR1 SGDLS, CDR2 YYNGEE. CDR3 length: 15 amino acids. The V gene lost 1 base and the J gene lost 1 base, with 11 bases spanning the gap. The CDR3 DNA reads TGTGCCAGCAGCGTACGCGACAATCTCCAAGAGACCCAGTACTTC. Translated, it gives CASSVRDNLQETQYF.

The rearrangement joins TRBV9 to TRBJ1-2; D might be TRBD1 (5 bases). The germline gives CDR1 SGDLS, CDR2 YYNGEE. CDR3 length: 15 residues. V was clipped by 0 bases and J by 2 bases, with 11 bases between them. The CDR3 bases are TGTGCCAGCAGCGTAGATCCAGGGCAAAACTATGGCTACACCTTC. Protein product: CASSVDPGQNYGYTF.

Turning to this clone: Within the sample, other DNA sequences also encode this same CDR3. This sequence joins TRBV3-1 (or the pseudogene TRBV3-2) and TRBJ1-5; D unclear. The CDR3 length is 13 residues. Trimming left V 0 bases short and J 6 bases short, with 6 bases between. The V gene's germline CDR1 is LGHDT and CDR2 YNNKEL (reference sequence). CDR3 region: CASSQDRGQPQHF. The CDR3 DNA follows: TGTGCCAGCAGCCAAGATAGAGGTCAGCCCCAGCATTTT.

As DNA, the CDR3 is TGTGCCAGCAGCTTGTCAACTAGCGGAGGTGAGGAGCAGTTCTTC. Translating it yields CASSLSTSGGEEQFF. The V call is TRBV7-3, the J call TRBJ2-1; 8 nucleotides agree with TRBD2. The CDR3 totals 15 residues. Germline CDR1 and CDR2: SGHTA and FQGTGA. V dropped 3 bases and J dropped 10; count of bases not matched to a gene: 11.

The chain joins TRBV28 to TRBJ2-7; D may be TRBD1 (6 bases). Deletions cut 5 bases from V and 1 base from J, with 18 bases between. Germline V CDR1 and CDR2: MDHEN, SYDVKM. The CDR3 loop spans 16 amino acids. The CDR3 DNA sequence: TGTGCCAGCAGTCCCGATACAGGGTACGGGTCCTACGAGCAGTACTTC. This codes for CASSPDTGYGSYEQYF.

The DNA for the CDR3 is TGTGCCAGCAGCTTATACAGGGAGTACCAAGAGACCCAGTACTTC. Translated: CASSLYREYQETQYF. The rearrangement links TRBV7-9 to TRBJ2-5; TRBD1 is a possible D gene (6 bases). CDR1 SEHNR and CDR2 FQNEAQ come from the germline V gene (reference sequence). V dropped 2 bases and J dropped 0 bases, with 10 bases sitting between them. The CDR3 covers 15 residues.

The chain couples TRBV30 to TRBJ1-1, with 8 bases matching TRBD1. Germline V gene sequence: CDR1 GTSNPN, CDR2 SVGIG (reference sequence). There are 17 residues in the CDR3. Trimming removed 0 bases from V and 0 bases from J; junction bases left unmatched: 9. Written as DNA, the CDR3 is TGTGCCTGGAGTGTCAAACGACAGGGGAACATGAACACTGAAGCTTTCTTT. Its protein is CAWSVKRQGNMNTEAFF.

CDR3 protein: CASSPGTSGRASTDTQYF. The CDR3 bases are TGCGCCAGCAGCCCGGGGACTAGCGGGAGAGCTAGCACAGATACGCAGTATTTT. This sequence joins TRBV5-1 and TRBJ2-3; 14 bases fit TRBD2. The CDR3 spans 18 residues. Trimming cost V 4 bases and J 0 bases; bases outside gene matches: 7. Per germline, CDR1 SGHRS and CDR2 YFSETQ.

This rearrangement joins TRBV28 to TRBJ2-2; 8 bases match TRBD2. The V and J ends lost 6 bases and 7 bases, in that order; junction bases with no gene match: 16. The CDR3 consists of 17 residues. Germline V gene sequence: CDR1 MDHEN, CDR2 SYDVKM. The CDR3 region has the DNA TGTGCCAGCAGCCCCCCCGGGAGGGAGGGCCAGGGCGGGGAGCTGTTTTTT. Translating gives CASSPPGREGQGGELFF.

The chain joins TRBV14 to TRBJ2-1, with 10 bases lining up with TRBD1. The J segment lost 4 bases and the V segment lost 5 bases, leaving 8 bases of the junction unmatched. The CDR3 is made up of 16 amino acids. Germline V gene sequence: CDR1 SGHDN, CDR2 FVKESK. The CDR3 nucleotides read TGTGCCAGCAGCATACCAGGGACAGGGGTTTACAATGAGCAGTTCTTC. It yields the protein CASSIPGTGVYNEQFF.